The 12 T cell receptor beta chains in this list originate from one sample, sequenced in a study of blood T cell repertoires in COVID-19. TCRdb's table, derived via immunoSEQ multiplex PCR, lists solely in-frame clones and lacks some. The sample consists of 68,000 or so clones, about 82% of them appearing once. The source material was peripheral blood. These receptors originate from a human donor in a cohort sampled during active COVID-19.

The rearrangement joins TRBV18 to TRBJ2-1, with 10 bases that match TRBD2. The CDR3 contains 13 residues. Per germline, CDR1 KGHSH and CDR2 LQKENI. Unmatched junction bases numbered 2, after V lost 0 bases and J lost 12 bases. In DNA, the CDR3 is TGTGCCAGCTCACCACCCCAGCGGGGGGGGCAGTTCTTC. Its protein is CASSPPQRGGQFF.

This chain joins TRBV5-1 and TRBJ2-3, with 9 bases that match TRBD2. J lost 5 bases, V lost 0 bases, and 7 bases had no gene match. The CDR3 has 16 amino acids. CDR1 and CDR2 from the germline V gene are SGHRS and YFSETQ. The CDR3 loop is CASSLDGSGGVDTQYF. The CDR3 nucleotides are TGCGCCAGCAGCTTGGATGGTAGCGGGGGTGTAGATACGCAGTATTTT.

The V and J genes are TRBV7-2 and TRBJ2-1, with 14 bases that match TRBD2. Looked up from germline, CDR1 is SGHTA and CDR2 is FQGNSA. The CDR3 covers 16 residues. Germline trimming cut 3 bases from V and 7 bases from J; bases unmatched to any gene: 5. CDR3 amino acids: CASSFYGTSGGNEQFF. The CDR3 nucleotides are TGTGCCAGCAGCTTCTATGGGACTAGCGGGGGTAATGAGCAGTTCTTC. Variable domain in full (rest from reference TRBV7-2 and TRBJ2-1): GAGVSQSPSNKVTEKGKDVELRCDPISGHTALYWYRQSLGQGLEFLIYFQGNSAPDKSGLPSDRFSAERTGGSVSTLTIQRTQQEDSAVYLCASSFYGTSGGNEQFFGPGTRLTVL.

This sequence joins TRBV11-2 and TRBJ2-1; 7 bases align to TRBD2. Germline V gene data show CDR1 as SGHAT and CDR2 as FQNNGV. This CDR3 contains 15 residues. Trimming cost V 1 base and J 2 bases; bases outside gene matches: 2. The CDR3 sequence is CASSLAGTTYNEQFF. CDR3 nucleotides: TGTGCCAGCAGCTTAGCGGGGACTACCTACAATGAGCAGTTCTTC. The whole variable domain, filled in from reference TRBV11-2 and TRBJ2-1, reads EAGVAQSPRYKIIEKRQSVAFWCNPISGHATLYWYQQILGQGPKLLIQFQNNGVVDDSQLPKDRFSAERLKGVDSTLKIQPAKLEDSAVYLCASSLAGTTYNEQFFGPGTRLTVL.

In its sample, this clone was seen a few times. The chain uses TRBV7-2 and TRBJ2-3; TRBD2 aligns across 12 bases. Trimming at V came to 6 bases and at J to 5 bases, leaving 6 bases not matched to a gene. In germline, CDR1 is SGHTA, CDR2 FQGNSA. CDR3 length: 15 amino acids. Here the CDR3 reads CASSQTSGGLDTQYF. CDR3 in DNA: TGTGCCAGCAGTCAGACTAGCGGGGGATTAGATACGCAGTATTTT.

The rearrangement links TRBV6-6 to TRBJ1-5, with a possible D match to TRBD1 (5 bases). The V gene's germline CDR1 is MNHNY and CDR2 SVGAGI (reference sequence). The CDR3 is made up of 13 amino acids. V lost 6 bases and J 5 bases, leaving 11 bases between the germline ends. The CDR3, as DNA: TGTGCCAGCAGCCGTGGACAATATCAGCCCCAGCATTTT. Translating it yields CASSRGQYQPQHF.

This rearrangement joins TRBV19 to TRBJ2-2, with 12 nucleotides matching TRBD2. The CDR3 totals 16 residues. V lost 3 bases and J lost 4; bases outside the gene matches: 3. CDR1 and CDR2 (germline): LNHDA, SQIVND (reference sequence). CDR3 coding DNA: TGTGCCAGTAGTATGACTAGCGGGGGACGCACCGGGGAGCTGTTTTTT. As protein: CASSMTSGGRTGELFF.

The CDR3 DNA sequence: TGTGCCAGCTCACCACCCGTATATCCGACAGGTGGACGAGAGACCCAGTACTTC. Its protein product is CASSPPVYPTGGRETQYF. V usage is TRBV18 and J usage is TRBJ2-5; D may be TRBD1 (6 bases). Germline V gene lookup returns CDR1 KGHSH and CDR2 LQKENI. This CDR3 has 18 amino acids. Trimming stripped 0 bases from V and 4 bases from J, with 21 bases between.

This chain links TRBV11-2 with TRBJ2-1, with a tentative D call TRBD1 (6 bases). The CDR3 covers 17 residues. V lost 0 bases, J lost 1 base, and 13 bases lay in between. The germline V gene has CDR1 SGHAT and CDR2 FQNNGV. Here the CDR3 DNA reads TGTGCCAGCAGCTTAGACCCCTACAGGGAATCCTACAATGAGCAGTTCTTC. This gives the protein CASSLDPYRESYNEQFF.

The V call is TRBV7-3, the J call TRBJ1-1; D might be TRBD1 (5 bases). Germline V gene sequence: CDR1 SGHTA, CDR2 FQGTGA. This CDR3 has 14 amino acids. The ends were cut back, 2 bases at V and 1 base at J, with 8 bases in the middle. For the CDR3, the DNA is TGTGCCAGCAGCTTATGCGGGGGGAACACTGAAGCTTTCTTT. This gives the protein CASSLCGGNTEAFF.

In its sample, this clone was seen a few times. This chain links TRBV19 with TRBJ2-1, with 7 bases fitting TRBD2. The ends lost 7 bases at V and 3 bases at J; junction bases unmatched: 6. CDR1 and CDR2 from the germline V gene are LNHDA and SQIVND (reference sequence). The CDR3 length is 14 residues. The CDR3 reads CASTIGGDYNEQFF. Here the CDR3 DNA reads TGTGCCAGTACCATTGGGGGGGACTACAATGAGCAGTTCTTC.

The chain links TRBV28 to TRBJ1-6; D remains ambiguous. Deletions cut 3 bases from V and 0 bases from J, with 9 bases between. The CDR3 has 16 residues. Germline CDR1 is MDHEN and CDR2 is SYDVKM. CDR3 amino acids: CASSFPLSSYNSPLHF. The CDR3 bases are TGTGCCAGCAGTTTTCCCCTTAGCTCCTATAATTCACCCCTCCACTTT. The full variable domain, in which reference TRBV28 and TRBJ1-6 provide the parts outside the CDR3, is DVKVTQSSRYLVKRTGEKVFLECVQDMDHENMFWYRQDPGLGLRLIYFSYDVKMKEKGDIPEGYSVSREKKERFSLILESASTNQTSMYLCASSFPLSSYNSPLHFGNGTRLTVT.